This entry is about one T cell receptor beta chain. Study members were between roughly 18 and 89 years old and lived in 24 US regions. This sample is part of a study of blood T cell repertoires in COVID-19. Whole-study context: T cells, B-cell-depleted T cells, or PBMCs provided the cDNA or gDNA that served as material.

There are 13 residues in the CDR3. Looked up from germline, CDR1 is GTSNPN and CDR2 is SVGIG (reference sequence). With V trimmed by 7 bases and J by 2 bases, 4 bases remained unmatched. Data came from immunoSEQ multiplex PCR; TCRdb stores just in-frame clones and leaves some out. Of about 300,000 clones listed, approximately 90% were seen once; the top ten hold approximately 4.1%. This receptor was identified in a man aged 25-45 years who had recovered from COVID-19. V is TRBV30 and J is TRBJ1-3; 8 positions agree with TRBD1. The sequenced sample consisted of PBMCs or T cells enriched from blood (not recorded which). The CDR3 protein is CAFRQGPGNTIYF. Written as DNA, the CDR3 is TGTGCCTTCAGACAGGGGCCTGGAAACACCATATATTTT.